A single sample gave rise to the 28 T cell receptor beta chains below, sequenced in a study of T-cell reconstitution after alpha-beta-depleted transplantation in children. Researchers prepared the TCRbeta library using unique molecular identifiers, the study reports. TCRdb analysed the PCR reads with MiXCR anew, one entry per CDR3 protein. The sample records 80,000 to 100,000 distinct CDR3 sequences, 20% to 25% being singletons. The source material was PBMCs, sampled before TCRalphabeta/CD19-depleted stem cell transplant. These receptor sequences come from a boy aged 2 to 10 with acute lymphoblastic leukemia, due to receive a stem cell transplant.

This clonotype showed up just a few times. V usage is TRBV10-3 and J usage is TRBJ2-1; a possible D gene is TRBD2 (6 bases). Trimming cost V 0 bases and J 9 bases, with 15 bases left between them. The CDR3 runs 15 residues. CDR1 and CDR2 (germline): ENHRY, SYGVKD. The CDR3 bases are TGTGCCATCAGTGAGTCTATCGGGCCCGGGGGTGAGCAGTTCTTC. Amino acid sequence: CAISESIGPGGEQFF.

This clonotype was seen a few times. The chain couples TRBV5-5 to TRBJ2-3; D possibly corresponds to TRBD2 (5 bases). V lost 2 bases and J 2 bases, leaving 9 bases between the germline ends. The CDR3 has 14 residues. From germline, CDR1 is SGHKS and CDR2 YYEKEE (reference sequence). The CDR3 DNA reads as TGTGCCAGCAGCTTCGGGGATAACACAGATACGCAGTATTTT. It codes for CASSFGDNTDTQYF. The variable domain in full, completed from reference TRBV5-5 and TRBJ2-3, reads DAGVTQSPTHLIKTRGQQVTLRCSPISGHKSVSWYQQVLGQGPQFIFQYYEKEERGRGNFPDRFSARQFPNYSSELNVNALLLGDSALYLCASSFGDNTDTQYFGPGTRLTVL.

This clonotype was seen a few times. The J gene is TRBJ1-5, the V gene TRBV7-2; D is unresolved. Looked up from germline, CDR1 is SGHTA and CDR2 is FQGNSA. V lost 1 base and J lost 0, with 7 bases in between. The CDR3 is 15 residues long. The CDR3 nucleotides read TGTGCCAGCAGCTTAGGACCCTATAGCAATCAGCCCCAGCATTTT. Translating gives CASSLGPYSNQPQHF.

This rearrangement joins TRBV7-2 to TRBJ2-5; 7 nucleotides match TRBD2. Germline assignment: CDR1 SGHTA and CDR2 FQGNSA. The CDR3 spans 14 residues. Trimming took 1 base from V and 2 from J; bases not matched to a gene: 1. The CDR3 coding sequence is TGTGCCAGCAGCTTAGACGGGGGGCAAGAGACCCAGTACTTC. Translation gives CASSLDGGQETQYF.

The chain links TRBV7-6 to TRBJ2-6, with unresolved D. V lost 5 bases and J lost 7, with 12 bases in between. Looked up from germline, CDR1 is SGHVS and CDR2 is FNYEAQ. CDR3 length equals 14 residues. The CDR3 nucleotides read TGTGCCAGCAGCCTATCTCCAGAAGCCAACGTCCTGACTTTC. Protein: CASSLSPEANVLTF. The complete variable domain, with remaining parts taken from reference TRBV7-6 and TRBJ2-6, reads GAGVSQSPRYKVTKRGQDVALRCDPISGHVSLYWYRQALGQGPEFLTYFNYEAQQDKSGLPNDRFSAERPEGSISTLTIQRTEQRDSAMYRCASSLSPEANVLTFGAGSRLTVL.

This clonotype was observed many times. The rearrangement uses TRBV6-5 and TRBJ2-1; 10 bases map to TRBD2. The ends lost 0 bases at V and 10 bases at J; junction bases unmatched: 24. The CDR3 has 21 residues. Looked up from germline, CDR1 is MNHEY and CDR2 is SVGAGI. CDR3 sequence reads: CASSYSPKASGSPSKRWEQFF. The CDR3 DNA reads TGTGCCAGCAGTTACTCGCCCAAAGCTAGCGGGAGTCCCTCTAAACGTTGGGAGCAGTTCTTC.

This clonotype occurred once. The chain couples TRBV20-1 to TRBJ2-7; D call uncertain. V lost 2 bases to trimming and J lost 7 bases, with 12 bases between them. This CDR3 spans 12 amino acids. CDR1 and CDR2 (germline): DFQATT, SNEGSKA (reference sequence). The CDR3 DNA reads TGCAGTGCTAGAATTGTCGAAATGGAGCAGTACTTC. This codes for CSARIVEMEQYF.

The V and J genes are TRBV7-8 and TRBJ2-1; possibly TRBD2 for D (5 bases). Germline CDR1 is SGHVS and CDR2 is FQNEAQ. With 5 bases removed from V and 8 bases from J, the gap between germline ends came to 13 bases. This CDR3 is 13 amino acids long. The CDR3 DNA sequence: TGTGCCAGCAGCCGGGGTCGGGTAGATGAGCAGTTCTTC. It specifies CASSRGRVDEQFF.

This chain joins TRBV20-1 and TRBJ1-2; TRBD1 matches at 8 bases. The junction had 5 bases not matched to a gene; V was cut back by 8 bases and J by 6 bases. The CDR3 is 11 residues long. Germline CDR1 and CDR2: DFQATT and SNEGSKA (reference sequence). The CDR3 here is CSRGQVDGYTF. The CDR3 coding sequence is TGCAGTCGGGGACAGGTGGATGGCTACACCTTC.

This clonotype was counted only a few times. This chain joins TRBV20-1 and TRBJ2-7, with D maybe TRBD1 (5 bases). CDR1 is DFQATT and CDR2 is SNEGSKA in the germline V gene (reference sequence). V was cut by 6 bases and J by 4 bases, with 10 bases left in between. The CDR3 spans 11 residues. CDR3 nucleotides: TGCAGTGCAGGGGCCCAATACGAGCAGTACTTC. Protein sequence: CSAGAQYEQYF.

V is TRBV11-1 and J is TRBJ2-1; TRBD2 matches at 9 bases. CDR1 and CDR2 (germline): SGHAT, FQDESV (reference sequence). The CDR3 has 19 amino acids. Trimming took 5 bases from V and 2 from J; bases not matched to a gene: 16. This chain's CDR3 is CASSLGGGLSSGAYNEQFF. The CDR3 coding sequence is TGTGCCAGCAGCCTGGGTGGGGGTCTCTCTAGCGGGGCCTACAATGAGCAGTTCTTC.

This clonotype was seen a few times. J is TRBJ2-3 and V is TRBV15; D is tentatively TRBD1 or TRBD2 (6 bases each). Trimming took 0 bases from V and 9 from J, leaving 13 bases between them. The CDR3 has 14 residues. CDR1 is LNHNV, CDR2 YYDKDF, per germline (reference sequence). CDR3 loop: CATSRDDPGGTQYF. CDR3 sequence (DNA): TGTGCCACCAGCAGAGATGATCCCGGGGGCACGCAGTATTTT. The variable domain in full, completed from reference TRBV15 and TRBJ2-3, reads DAMVIQNPRYQVTQFGKPVTLSCSQTLNHNVMYWYQQKSSQAPKLLFHYYDKDFNNEADTPDNFQSRRPNTSFCFLDIRSPGLGDTAMYLCATSRDDPGGTQYFGPGTRLTVL.

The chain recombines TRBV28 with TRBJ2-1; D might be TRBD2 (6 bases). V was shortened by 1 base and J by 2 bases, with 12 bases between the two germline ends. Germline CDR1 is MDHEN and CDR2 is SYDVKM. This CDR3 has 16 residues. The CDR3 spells CASSLSSSGPYNEQFF. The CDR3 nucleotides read TGTGCCAGCAGTTTATCATCGAGCGGGCCCTACAATGAGCAGTTCTTC. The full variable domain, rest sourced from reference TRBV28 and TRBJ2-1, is DVKVTQSSRYLVKRTGEKVFLECVQDMDHENMFWYRQDPGLGLRLIYFSYDVKMKEKGDIPEGYSVSREKKERFSLILESASTNQTSMYLCASSLSSSGPYNEQFFGPGTRLTVL.

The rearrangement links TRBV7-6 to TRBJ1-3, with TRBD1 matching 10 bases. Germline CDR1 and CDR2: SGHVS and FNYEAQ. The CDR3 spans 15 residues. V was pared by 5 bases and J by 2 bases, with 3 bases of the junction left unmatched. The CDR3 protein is CASSRGTGAGNTIYF. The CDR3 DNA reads TGTGCCAGCAGCCGAGGGACAGGGGCTGGAAACACCATATATTTT.

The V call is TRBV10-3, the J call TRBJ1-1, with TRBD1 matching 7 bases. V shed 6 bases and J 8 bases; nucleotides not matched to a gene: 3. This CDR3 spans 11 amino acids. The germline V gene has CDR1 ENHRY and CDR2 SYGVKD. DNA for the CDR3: TGTGCCATCAGGGAGGACAGGGAAGCTTTCTTT. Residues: CAIREDREAFF.

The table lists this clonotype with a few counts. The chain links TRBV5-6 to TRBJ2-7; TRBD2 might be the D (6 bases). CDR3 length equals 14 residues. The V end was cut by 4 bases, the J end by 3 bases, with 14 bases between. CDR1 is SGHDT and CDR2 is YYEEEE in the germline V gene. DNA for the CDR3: TGTGCCAGCAGCCTATCGGGACTTCGCTACGAGCAGTACTTC. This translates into CASSLSGLRYEQYF.

The CDR3 loop is CASSPRTSGPYEQYF. CDR3 DNA sequence: TGTGCCAGCAGCCCCCGGACCTCTGGCCCCTACGAGCAGTACTTC. The chain recombines TRBV6-2 or TRBV6-3 with TRBJ2-7; D unclear. CDR3 length: 15 residues. The germline CDR1 and CDR2 sequences are MNHEY and SVGEGT. Trimming shortened V by 6 bases and J by 2 bases, and 17 bases separated the two germline ends.

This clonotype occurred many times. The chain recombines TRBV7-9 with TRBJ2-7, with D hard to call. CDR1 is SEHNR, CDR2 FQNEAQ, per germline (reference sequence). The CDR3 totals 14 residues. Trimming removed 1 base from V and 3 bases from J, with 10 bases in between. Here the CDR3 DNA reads TGTGCCAGCAGCTTAGTGGCCGTAGGCTACGAGCAGTACTTC. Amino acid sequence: CASSLVAVGYEQYF.

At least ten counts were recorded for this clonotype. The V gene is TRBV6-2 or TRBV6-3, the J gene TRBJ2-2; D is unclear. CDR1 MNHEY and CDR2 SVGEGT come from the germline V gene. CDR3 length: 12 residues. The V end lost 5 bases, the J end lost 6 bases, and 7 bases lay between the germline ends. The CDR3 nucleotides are TGTGCCAGCAGTCCACATGCCGGGGAGCTGTTTTTT. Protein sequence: CASSPHAGELFF.

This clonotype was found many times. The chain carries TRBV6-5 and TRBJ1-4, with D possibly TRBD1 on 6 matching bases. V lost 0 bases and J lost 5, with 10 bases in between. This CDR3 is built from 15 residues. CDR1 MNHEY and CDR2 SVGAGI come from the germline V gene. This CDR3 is CASSYSQTGNEKLFF. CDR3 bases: TGTGCCAGCAGTTACTCGCAAACAGGGAATGAAAAACTGTTTTTT.

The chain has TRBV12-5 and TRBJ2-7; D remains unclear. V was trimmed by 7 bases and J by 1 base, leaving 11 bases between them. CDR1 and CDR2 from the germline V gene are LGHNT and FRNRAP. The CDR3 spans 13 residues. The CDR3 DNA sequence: TGTGCTAGTGCGGTGGGAATTTCCTACGAGCAGTACTTC. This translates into CASAVGISYEQYF.

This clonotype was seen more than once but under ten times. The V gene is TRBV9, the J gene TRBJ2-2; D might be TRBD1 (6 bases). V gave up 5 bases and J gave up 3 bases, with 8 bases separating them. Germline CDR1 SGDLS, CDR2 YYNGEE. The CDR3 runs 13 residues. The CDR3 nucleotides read TGTGCCAGCAGGGGGACACACACCGGGGAGCTGTTTTTT. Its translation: CASRGTHTGELFF.

CDR3 region: CASSLFLGRGGADTQYF. CDR3 sequence (DNA): TGTGCCAGCAGTTTATTCTTGGGGCGTGGGGGGGCCGATACGCAGTATTTT. The chain recombines TRBV28 with TRBJ2-3; possibly TRBD2 for D (7 bases). The V gene lost 1 base and the J gene lost 6 bases, with 20 bases spanning the gap. CDR1 and CDR2 from the germline V gene are MDHEN and SYDVKM. The CDR3 runs to 17 residues.

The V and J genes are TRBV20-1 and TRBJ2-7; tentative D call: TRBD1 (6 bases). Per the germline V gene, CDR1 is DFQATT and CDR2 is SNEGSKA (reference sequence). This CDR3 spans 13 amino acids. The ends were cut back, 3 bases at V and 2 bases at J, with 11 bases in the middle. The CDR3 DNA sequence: TGCAGTGCTAGGCTGACAGGAGCCTACGAGCAGTACTTC. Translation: CSARLTGAYEQYF.

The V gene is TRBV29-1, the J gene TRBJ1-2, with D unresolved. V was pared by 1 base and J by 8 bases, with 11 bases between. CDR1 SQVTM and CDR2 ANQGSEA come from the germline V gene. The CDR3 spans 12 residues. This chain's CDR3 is CSVEAGLMGYTF. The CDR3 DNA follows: TGCAGCGTTGAAGCCGGGTTGATGGGCTACACCTTC.

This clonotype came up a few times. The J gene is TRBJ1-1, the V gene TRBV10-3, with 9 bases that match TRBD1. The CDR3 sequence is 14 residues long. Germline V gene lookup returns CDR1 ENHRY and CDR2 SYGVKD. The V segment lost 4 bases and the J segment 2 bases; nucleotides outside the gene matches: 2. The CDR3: CAISGDRANTEAFF. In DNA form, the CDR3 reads TGTGCCATCAGTGGGGACAGGGCAAACACTGAAGCTTTCTTT.

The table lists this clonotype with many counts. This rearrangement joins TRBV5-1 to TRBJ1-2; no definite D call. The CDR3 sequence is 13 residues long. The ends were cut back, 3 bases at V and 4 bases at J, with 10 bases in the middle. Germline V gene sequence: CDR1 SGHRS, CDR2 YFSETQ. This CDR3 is CASSSGVSYGYTF. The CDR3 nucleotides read TGCGCCAGCAGCTCTGGGGTCAGCTATGGCTACACCTTC.

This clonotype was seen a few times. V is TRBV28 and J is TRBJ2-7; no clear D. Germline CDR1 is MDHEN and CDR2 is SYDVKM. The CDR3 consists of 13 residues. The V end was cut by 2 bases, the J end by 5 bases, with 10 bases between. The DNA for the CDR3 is TGTGCCAGCAGTTTACCCGTTCTGAACGAGCAGTACTTC. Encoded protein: CASSLPVLNEQYF.